The 28 T cell receptor beta chains presented below share a single source sample, sequenced in a study of OX40 agonist ivuxolimab in advanced cancers. TCRdb's copy holds only in-frame clones and misses some; the assay was immunoSEQ multiplex PCR. The sample lists 69,000 or so clones; about four fifths were seen once. Sequencing was performed on CD4+ or CD8+ T cells sorted from blood, taken in a trial of the OX40 agonist ivuxolimab. These receptors all stem from an adult with an advanced solid tumor such as melanoma, head and neck, liver or kidney cancer.

Written as DNA, the CDR3 is TGTGCCAGCAGCCCCCTACCCGAGTACTTC. Its protein product is CASSPLPEYF. The chain employs TRBV7-9 and TRBJ2-7; D is unresolved. The V and J ends lost 5 bases and 11 bases respectively, with 10 bases between them. CDR1 is SEHNR and CDR2 is FQNEAQ in the germline V gene (reference sequence). The CDR3 contains 10 residues. The full variable domain, in which reference TRBV7-9 and TRBJ2-7 provide the parts outside the CDR3, is DTGVSQNPRHKITKRGQNVTFRCDPISEHNRLYWYRQTLGQGPEFLTYFQNEAQLEKSRLLSDRFSAERPKGSFSTLEIQRTEQGDSAMYLCASSPLPEYFGPGTRLTVT.

This clone came up once. The J gene is TRBJ1-2, the V gene TRBV6-5; 8 bases agree with TRBD1. The CDR3 runs to 14 residues. V shed 2 bases, J shed 6 bases, and the junction held 5 bases outside the gene matches. Germline V CDR1 and CDR2: MNHEY, SVGAGI. This CDR3 reads CASSYGQGPDGYTF. The CDR3 DNA sequence: TGTGCCAGCAGTTACGGACAGGGTCCGGATGGCTACACCTTC.

V is TRBV18 and J is TRBJ2-3; 7 bases match TRBD1. V lost 3 bases and J lost 5; bases outside the gene matches: 11. Germline CDR1 and CDR2: KGHSH and LQKENI. The CDR3 contains 16 residues. As DNA, the CDR3 is TGTGCCAGCTCACCGGCGACAGGGCCCGTGGGAGATACGCAGTATTTT. It codes for CASSPATGPVGDTQYF.

This clone was detected only a few times. The J gene is TRBJ2-7, the V gene TRBV5-6, with D tentatively TRBD2 (5 bases). CDR3 length: 11 amino acids. CDR1 SGHDT and CDR2 YYEEEE come from the germline V gene. Trimming cost V 4 bases and J 10 bases, with 12 bases left between them. The CDR3 DNA reads TGTGCCAGCAGCGCCTCGAGCGGACAGTACTTC. Encoded protein: CASSASSGQYF.

This chain links TRBV12-5 with TRBJ1-5; D not certain. The V gene lost 2 bases and the J gene lost 7 bases, with 24 bases spanning the gap. In germline, CDR1 is LGHNT, CDR2 FRNRAP. The CDR3 has 18 amino acids. The CDR3 DNA sequence: TGTGCTAGTGGTTTGCCCCCTACGTCTAATGTGGCCGGACAGCCCCAGCATTTT. This sequence encodes CASGLPPTSNVAGQPQHF.

V and J are TRBV7-2 and TRBJ2-7; D could derive from TRBD1 or TRBD2 (6 bases each). The CDR3 length is 15 residues. Germline loops: CDR1 SGHTA, CDR2 FQGNSA. V lost 4 bases to trimming and J lost 0 bases, with 13 bases between them. CDR3 region: CASSYQRGVSYEQYF. The CDR3 nucleotides are TGTGCCAGCAGCTACCAGAGGGGGGTCTCCTACGAGCAGTACTTC.

The genes are TRBV11-1 and TRBJ2-7; tentatively, D is TRBD1 or TRBD2 (5 bases each). The CDR3 extends over 14 amino acids. V was cut by 3 bases and J by 4 bases, with 13 bases left in between. Germline CDR1 and CDR2: SGHAT and FQDESV (reference sequence). CDR3 sequence (DNA): TGTGCCAGCAGCTTGACTCTTGGGGGTTACGAGCAGTACTTC. It codes for CASSLTLGGYEQYF.

The chain couples TRBV30 to TRBJ2-3; tentatively, D is TRBD2 (5 bases). Germline values: CDR1 GTSNPN, CDR2 SVGIG (reference sequence). V lost 0 bases, J lost 1 base, and 8 bases lay in between. The CDR3 covers 14 residues. The CDR3 region has the DNA TGTGCCTGGAGTGTACTAGGACGCACAGATACGCAGTATTTT. This gives the protein CAWSVLGRTDTQYF.

This chain joins TRBV19 and TRBJ1-1; unclear D gene. Germline assignment: CDR1 LNHDA and CDR2 SQIVND (reference sequence). CDR3 length: 13 residues. V lost 3 bases to trimming and J lost 0 bases, with 5 bases between them. This chain's CDR3 is CASSMILNTEAFF. CDR3 sequence (DNA): TGTGCCAGTAGTATGATTTTGAACACTGAAGCTTTCTTT.

Details on this clone: Other DNA sequences of this sample code for an identical CDR3. The chain employs TRBV6-1 and TRBJ1-3, with no clear D. This CDR3 comprises 12 residues. Per the germline V gene, CDR1 is MNHNS and CDR2 is SASEGT. The V and J ends lost 6 bases and 0 bases respectively, with 3 bases between them. The CDR3 is CASSLSGNTIYF. DNA for the CDR3: TGTGCCAGCAGCCTCTCTGGAAACACCATATATTTT.

The chain joins TRBV29-1 to TRBJ1-4; D is unresolved. The CDR3 sequence is 13 residues long. CDR1 SQVTM and CDR2 ANQGSEA come from the germline V gene. V lost 0 bases and J lost 8, with 10 bases in between. DNA of the CDR3: TGCAGCGTTGAAGATAGGGAGCGGGAAAAACTGTTTTTT. Its protein is CSVEDREREKLFF.

The chain has TRBV28 and TRBJ1-1; 7 positions agree with TRBD1. CDR3 length: 14 residues. The V gene's germline CDR1 is MDHEN and CDR2 SYDVKM. Trimming removed 5 bases from V and 3 bases from J; junction bases left unmatched: 6. CDR3 in DNA: TGTGCCAGCAGTCTGGGAAGGGGGCACACTGAAGCTTTCTTT. As protein: CASSLGRGHTEAFF. Full variable domain (outside the CDR3, taken from reference TRBV28 and TRBJ1-1): DVKVTQSSRYLVKRTGEKVFLECVQDMDHENMFWYRQDPGLGLRLIYFSYDVKMKEKGDIPEGYSVSREKKERFSLILESASTNQTSMYLCASSLGRGHTEAFFGQGTRLTVV.

The J gene is TRBJ1-5, the V gene TRBV5-5; maybe TRBD1 (6 bases). Germline CDR1 reads SGHKS; CDR2 reads YYEKEE (reference sequence). Between the trimmed V and J ends, which lost 4 bases and 5 bases, there was a span of 16 bases. The CDR3 has 15 residues. In DNA, the CDR3 is TGTGCCAGCAGCCTCACCGGGACACCAGATCAGCCCCAGCATTTT. It specifies CASSLTGTPDQPQHF.

The rearrangement uses TRBV28 and TRBJ2-5; D is perhaps TRBD1 (6 bases). The J call may not be correct, given that the DNA end is closer to TRBJ2-7. The CDR3 has 14 amino acids. In germline, CDR1 is MDHEN, CDR2 SYDVKM. CDR3 coding DNA: TGTGCCAGCAGTTCACCGGGACATAACTACGAGCAGTACTTC. Translating it yields CASSSPGHNYEQYF.

This chain connects TRBV4-1 to TRBJ1-3; D is unresolved. Looked up from germline, CDR1 is MGHRA and CDR2 is YSYEKL. The CDR3 loop spans 14 amino acids. Trimming stripped 1 base from V and 0 bases from J, with 4 bases between. The CDR3 nucleotides read TGCGCCAGCAGCCAAGTTACCTCTGGAAACACCATATATTTT. This gives the protein CASSQVTSGNTIYF.

This clone was seen a few times. The chain uses TRBV30 and TRBJ1-1; D ambiguous. CDR3 length equals 13 residues. The germline V and J ends were trimmed by 3 bases and 3 bases, with 11 bases remaining between them. The germline V gene encodes CDR1 GTSNPN and CDR2 SVGIG (reference sequence). This CDR3 is CAWRYNFDTEAFF. In DNA, the CDR3 is TGTGCCTGGAGGTACAATTTTGACACTGAAGCTTTCTTT.

The V and J genes are TRBV2 and TRBJ1-5; D gene uncertain. Germline CDR1 reads SNHLY; CDR2 reads FYNNEI. The CDR3 has 13 amino acids. Trimming shortened V by 4 bases and J by 4 bases, and 8 bases separated the two germline ends. CDR3 bases: TGTGCCAGCAGTGGTTCCATTAATCAGCCCCAGCATTTT. Translation gives CASSGSINQPQHF.

The rearrangement joins TRBV5-1 to TRBJ2-5, with 8 positions matching TRBD2. The V and J ends lost 2 bases and 1 base, in that order; junction bases with no gene match: 4. There are 15 residues in the CDR3. Germline-derived CDR1 and CDR2 are SGHRS and YFSETQ. The CDR3 DNA reads as TGCGCCAGCAGCTTCTTAGCGGGACCCCAAGAGACCCAGTACTTC. Translated: CASSFLAGPQETQYF.

The gene calls are TRBV4-1 and TRBJ2-5; D ambiguous. The CDR3 covers 12 residues. V was pared by 4 bases and J by 4 bases, with 7 bases between. Germline CDR1 and CDR2: MGHRA and YSYEKL. CDR3 region: CASSPIGETQYF. CDR3 nucleotides: TGCGCCAGCAGCCCCATAGGAGAGACCCAGTACTTC.

The chain links TRBV28 to TRBJ2-3; weak D call: TRBD1 (6 bases). The germline CDR1 and CDR2 sequences are MDHEN and SYDVKM. CDR3 size: 16 residues. Deletions cut 4 bases from V and 1 base from J, with 15 bases between. Here the CDR3 DNA reads TGTGCCAGCAGTTCGAGTACAGGGAGCGGCACAGATACGCAGTATTTT. It encodes CASSSSTGSGTDTQYF.

The chain employs TRBV2 and TRBJ2-5, with 8 bases that match TRBD2. Germline CDR1 SNHLY, CDR2 FYNNEI. The CDR3 extends over 14 amino acids. V shed 6 bases and J 1 base; nucleotides not matched to a gene: 4. For the CDR3, the DNA is TGTGCCAGCAGAGGAACTAGCGGCCAAGAGACCCAGTACTTC. Amino acids: CASRGTSGQETQYF.

V gene TRBV9 combines with J gene TRBJ1-2; possibly TRBD1 for D (6 bases). The CDR3 has 14 amino acids. Per germline, CDR1 SGDLS and CDR2 YYNGEE. The V and J ends lost 0 bases and 7 bases respectively, with 13 bases between them. The DNA of the CDR3 is TGTGCCAGCAGCGTAGACAGGGAAGGTTTTGGCTACACCTTC. This encodes CASSVDREGFGYTF.

This clone showed up just once. The chain combines TRBV7-9 with TRBJ1-4; 7 nucleotides align to TRBD1. Germline values: CDR1 SEHNR, CDR2 FQNEAQ (reference sequence). The V gene end was trimmed by 5 bases and the J gene end by 10 bases; junction bases not matched to a gene: 19. The CDR3 covers 17 residues. CDR3 sequence: CASSPWDRHQEEGKLFF. The CDR3 DNA follows: TGTGCCAGCAGCCCTTGGGACAGACACCAGGAGGAAGGAAAACTGTTTTTT. Drawing the rest from reference TRBV7-9 and TRBJ1-4, the complete variable domain is DTGVSQNPRHKITKRGQNVTFRCDPISEHNRLYWYRQTLGQGPEFLTYFQNEAQLEKSRLLSDRFSAERPKGSFSTLEIQRTEQGDSAMYLCASSPWDRHQEEGKLFFGSGTQLSVL.

The gene calls are TRBV27 and TRBJ1-4; 10 bases line up with TRBD1. V dropped 3 bases and J dropped 8; count of bases not matched to a gene: 3. There are 14 residues in the CDR3. Germline values: CDR1 MNHEY, CDR2 SMNVEV (reference sequence). Written as DNA, the CDR3 is TGTGCCAGCAGTTTGGGGGACAGGGGCGAAAAACTGTTTTTT. Its translation: CASSLGDRGEKLFF.

This chain uses TRBV7-6 with TRBJ2-2; D assignment may be TRBD1 or TRBD2 (5 bases each). Trimming cost V 7 bases and J 7 bases, with 13 bases left between them. The CDR3 is 13 residues long. Germline V lookup: CDR1 SGHVS, CDR2 FNYEAQ. The CDR3 protein is CASKGPGGGELFF. CDR3 nucleotide sequence: TGTGCCAGCAAGGGACCCGGAGGCGGGGAGCTGTTTTTT.

This rearrangement joins TRBV4-2 to TRBJ2-3; 8 bases line up with TRBD1. The CDR3 is 17 amino acids. Germline V lookup: CDR1 LGHNA, CDR2 YNFKEQ. The V gene end was trimmed by 0 bases and the J gene end by 1 base; junction bases not matched to a gene: 6. In DNA, the CDR3 is TGTGCCAGCAGCCAAGACCACCCAGGGGGCGGCACAGATACGCAGTATTTT. Encoded protein: CASSQDHPGGGTDTQYF.

This clone appeared a few times. The chain joins TRBV5-6 to TRBJ2-3; weak D call: TRBD1 (6 bases). Germline V CDR1 and CDR2: SGHDT, YYEEEE. The CDR3 sequence is 15 residues long. Trimming removed 3 bases from V and 2 bases from J, with 13 bases in between. The CDR3 loop reads CASSWGNRVTDTQYF. CDR3 DNA: TGTGCCAGCAGCTGGGGGAACAGGGTCACAGATACGCAGTATTTT.

The rearrangement joins TRBV7-2 to TRBJ2-3; D unresolved. With 1 base removed from V and 14 bases from J, the gap between germline ends came to 16 bases. Per the germline V gene, CDR1 is SGHTA and CDR2 is FQGNSA. The CDR3 contains 13 residues. The CDR3 loop is CASSLGLADGPYF. The CDR3 nucleotides read TGTGCCAGCAGCTTAGGACTGGCCGACGGACCGTATTTT. Filled out from reference TRBV7-2 and TRBJ2-3, the complete variable domain reads GAGVSQSPSNKVTEKGKDVELRCDPISGHTALYWYRQSLGQGLEFLIYFQGNSAPDKSGLPSDRFSAERTGGSVSTLTIQRTQQEDSAVYLCASSLGLADGPYFGPGTRLTVL.